This T cell receptor beta chain was obtained from a study of T cells in Graves' hyperthyroidism and ophthalmopathy. Notes on the study in general: In the blood, most expanded thyroid clonotypes above 0.001 appeared as well. Model predictions of ophthalmopathy came a median approximately 6.5 months before onset. A 13 V-J model separated ophthalmopathy from stable hyperthyroidism.

Regarding this clonotype: The target antigen is unknown.

This CDR3 region has 16 residues. V lost 2 bases, J lost 2 bases, and 13 bases lay in between. CDR1 is MGHDK and CDR2 is SYGVNS in the germline V gene. Clinical symptoms, serum thyroxine and TRAb, thyroid ultrasound and orbital computed tomography were used for the diagnoses. Amplified regions were TCR beta CDR3 sequences from RNA transcripts. HTBI primers were the set used in a first-round RT-PCR of the TCR CDR3. TCRdb re-called the multiplex PCR reads with MiXCR, one entry per CDR3 protein. Found here are roughly 500,000 distinct CDR3 sequences, roughly 50% of them singletons; the top ten hold roughly 20%.

This chain uses TRBV25-1 with TRBJ1-3, with D hard to call. The clonotype originates from an adult woman with Graves' disease, either hyperthyroidism or ophthalmopathy (not recorded which). The specimen sequenced was peripheral blood or thyroid tissue (not recorded which). The CDR3 here is CASSEGSPGTGNTIYF. The CDR3, as DNA: TGTGCCAGCAGTGAAGGGAGCCCAGGAACTGGAAACACCATATATTTT.